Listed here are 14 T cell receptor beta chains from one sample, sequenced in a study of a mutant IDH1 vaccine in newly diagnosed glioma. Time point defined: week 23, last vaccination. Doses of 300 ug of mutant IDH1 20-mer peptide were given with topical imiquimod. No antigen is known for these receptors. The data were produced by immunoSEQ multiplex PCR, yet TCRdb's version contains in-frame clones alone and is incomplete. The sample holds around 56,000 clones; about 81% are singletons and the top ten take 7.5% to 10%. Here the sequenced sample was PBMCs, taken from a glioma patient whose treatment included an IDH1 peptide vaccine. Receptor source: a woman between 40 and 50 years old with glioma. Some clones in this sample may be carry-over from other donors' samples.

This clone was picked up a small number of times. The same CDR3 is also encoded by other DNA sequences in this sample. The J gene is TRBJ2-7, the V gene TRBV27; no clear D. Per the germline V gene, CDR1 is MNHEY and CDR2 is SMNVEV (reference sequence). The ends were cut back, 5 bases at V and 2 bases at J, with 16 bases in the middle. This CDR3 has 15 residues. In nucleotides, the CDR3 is TGTGCCAGCAGTGCGAAGGGCCTGGGGACCTACGAGCAGTACTTC. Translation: CASSAKGLGTYEQYF.

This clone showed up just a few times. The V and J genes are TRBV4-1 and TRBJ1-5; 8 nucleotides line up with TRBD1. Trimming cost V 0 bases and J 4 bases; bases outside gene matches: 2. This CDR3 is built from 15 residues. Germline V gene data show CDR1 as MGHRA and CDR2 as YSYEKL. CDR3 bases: TGCGCCAGCAGCCAAGAGGACAGGGAGAATCAGCCCCAGCATTTT. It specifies CASSQEDRENQPQHF.

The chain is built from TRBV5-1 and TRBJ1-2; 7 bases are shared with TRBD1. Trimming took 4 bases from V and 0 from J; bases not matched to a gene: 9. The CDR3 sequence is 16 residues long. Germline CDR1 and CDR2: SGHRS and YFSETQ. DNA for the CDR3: TGCGCCAGCAGCCCCGGGACAGACTCTACTAACTATGGCTACACCTTC. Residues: CASSPGTDSTNYGYTF.

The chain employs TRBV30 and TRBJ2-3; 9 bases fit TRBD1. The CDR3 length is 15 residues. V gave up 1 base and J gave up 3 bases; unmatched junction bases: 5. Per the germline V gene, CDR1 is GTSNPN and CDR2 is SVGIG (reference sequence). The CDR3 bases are TGTGCCTGGAGTGGGGGGACAGGGTGGACAGATACGCAGTATTTT. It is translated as CAWSGGTGWTDTQYF.

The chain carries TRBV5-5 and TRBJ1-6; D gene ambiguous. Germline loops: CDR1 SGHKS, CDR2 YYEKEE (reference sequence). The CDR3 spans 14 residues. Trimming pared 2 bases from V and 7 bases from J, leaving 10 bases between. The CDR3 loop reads CASSFWLPNSPLHF. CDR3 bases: TGTGCCAGCAGCTTCTGGTTACCCAATTCACCCCTCCACTTT.

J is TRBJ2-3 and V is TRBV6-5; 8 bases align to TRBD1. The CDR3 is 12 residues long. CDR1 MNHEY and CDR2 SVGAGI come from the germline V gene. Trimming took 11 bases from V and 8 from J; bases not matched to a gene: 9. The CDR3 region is CAATGDGGTQYF. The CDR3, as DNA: TGTGCCGCGACAGGGGATGGAGGTACGCAGTATTTT.

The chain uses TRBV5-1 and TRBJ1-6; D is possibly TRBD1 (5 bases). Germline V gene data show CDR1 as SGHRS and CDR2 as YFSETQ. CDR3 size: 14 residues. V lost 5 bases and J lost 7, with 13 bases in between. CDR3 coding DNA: TGCGCCAGCAGGGTGCAGGGTGACAATTCACCCCTCCACTTT. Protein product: CASRVQGDNSPLHF.

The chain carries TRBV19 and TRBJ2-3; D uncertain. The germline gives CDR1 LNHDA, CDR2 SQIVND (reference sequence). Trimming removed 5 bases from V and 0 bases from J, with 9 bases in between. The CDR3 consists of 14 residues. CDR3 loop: CASSRAASTDTQYF. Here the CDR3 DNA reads TGTGCCAGTAGTCGGGCGGCCAGCACAGATACGCAGTATTTT.

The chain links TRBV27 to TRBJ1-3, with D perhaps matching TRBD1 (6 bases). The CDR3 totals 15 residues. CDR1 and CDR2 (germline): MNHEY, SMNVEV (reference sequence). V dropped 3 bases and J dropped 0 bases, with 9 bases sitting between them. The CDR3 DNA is TGTGCCAGCAGTTTTCAAGGGGGCTCTGGAAACACCATATATTTT. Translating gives CASSFQGGSGNTIYF.

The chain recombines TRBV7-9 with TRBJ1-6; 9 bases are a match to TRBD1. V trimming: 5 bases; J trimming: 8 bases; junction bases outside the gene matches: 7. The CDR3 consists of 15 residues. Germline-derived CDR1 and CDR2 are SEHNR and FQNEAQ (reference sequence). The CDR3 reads CASSPPGTGHSPLHF. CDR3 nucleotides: TGTGCCAGCAGCCCACCCGGGACAGGGCATTCACCCCTCCACTTT.

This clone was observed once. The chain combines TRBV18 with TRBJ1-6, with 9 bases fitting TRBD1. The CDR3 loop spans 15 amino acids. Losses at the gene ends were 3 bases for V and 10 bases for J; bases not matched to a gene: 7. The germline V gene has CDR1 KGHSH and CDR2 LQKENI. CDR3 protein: CASSPRGQGESPLHF. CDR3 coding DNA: TGTGCCAGCTCACCCCGGGGACAGGGAGAGTCACCCCTCCACTTT.

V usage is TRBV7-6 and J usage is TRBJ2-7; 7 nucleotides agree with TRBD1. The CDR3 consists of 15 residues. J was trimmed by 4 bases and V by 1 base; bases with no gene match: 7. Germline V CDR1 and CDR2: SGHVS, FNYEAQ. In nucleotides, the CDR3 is TGTGCCAGCAGCTTAGAAGGGGGCCCGCTATACGAGCAGTACTTC. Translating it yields CASSLEGGPLYEQYF.

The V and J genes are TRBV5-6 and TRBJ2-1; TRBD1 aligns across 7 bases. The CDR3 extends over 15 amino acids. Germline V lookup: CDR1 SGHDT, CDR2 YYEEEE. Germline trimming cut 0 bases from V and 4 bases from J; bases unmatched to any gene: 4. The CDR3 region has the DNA TGTGCCAGCAGCTTGGCAGCAGGGGGTTACAATGAGCAGTTCTTC. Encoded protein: CASSLAAGGYNEQFF.

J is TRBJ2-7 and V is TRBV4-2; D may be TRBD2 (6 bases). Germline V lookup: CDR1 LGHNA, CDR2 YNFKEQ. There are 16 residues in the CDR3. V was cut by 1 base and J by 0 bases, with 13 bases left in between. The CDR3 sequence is CASSQVAGGASYEQYF. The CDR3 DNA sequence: TGTGCCAGCAGCCAAGTCGCCGGCGGGGCCTCCTACGAGCAGTACTTC.